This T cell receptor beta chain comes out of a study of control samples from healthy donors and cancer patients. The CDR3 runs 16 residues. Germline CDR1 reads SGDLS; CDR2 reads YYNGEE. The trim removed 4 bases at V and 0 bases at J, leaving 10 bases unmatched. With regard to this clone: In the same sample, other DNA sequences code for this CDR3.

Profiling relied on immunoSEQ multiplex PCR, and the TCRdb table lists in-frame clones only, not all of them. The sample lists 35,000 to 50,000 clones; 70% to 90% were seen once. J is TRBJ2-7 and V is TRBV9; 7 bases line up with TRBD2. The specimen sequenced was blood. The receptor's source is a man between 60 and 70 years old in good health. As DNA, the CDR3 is TGTGCCAGCAGCCGGCTGGGGGGGGATCCCTCCTACGAGCAGTACTTC. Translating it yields CASSRLGGDPSYEQYF.